These 14 T cell receptor beta chains came from one sample sequenced in a study of shared clonotypes between healthy human individuals. Profiled with immunoSEQ multiplex PCR; TCRdb holds only in-frame clones, not every one. The sample has about 2 million clones, about 95% seen once. Sequenced sample: naive CD4+ T cells sorted from blood. Noted subset: CD45RA+ positively selected. All receptors come from a man between 18 and 29 years old in good health.

This chain links TRBV6-1 with TRBJ1-5; TRBD1 aligns across 7 bases. The germline gives CDR1 MNHNS, CDR2 SASEGT. The CDR3 is made up of 15 amino acids. The trim removed 6 bases at V and 0 bases at J, leaving 5 bases unmatched. The CDR3 is CASRAQGNSNQPQHF. The CDR3 DNA reads as TGTGCCAGCAGAGCACAGGGGAATAGCAATCAGCCCCAGCATTTT.

This clone has just one count. The gene calls are TRBV2 and TRBJ1-4, with D uncertain. The CDR3 sequence is 13 residues long. Between the trimmed V and J ends, which lost 4 bases and 8 bases, there was a span of 11 bases. Germline lookup yields CDR1 SNHLY and CDR2 FYNNEI. The CDR3 loop is CASSVITAEKLFF. The CDR3 region has the DNA TGTGCCAGCAGTGTAATTACAGCGGAAAAACTGTTTTTT.

The V call is TRBV7-9, the J call TRBJ2-7; D is uncertain. V was trimmed by 3 bases and J by 7 bases, leaving 10 bases between them. Looked up from germline, CDR1 is SEHNR and CDR2 is FQNEAQ (reference sequence). There are 12 residues in the CDR3. CDR3 sequence reads: CASSFPGREQYF. The CDR3 nucleotides read TGTGCCAGCAGCTTCCCGGGCAGAGAGCAGTACTTC.

The gene calls are TRBV18 and TRBJ1-6, with 9 bases matching TRBD1. This CDR3 has 16 residues. Germline CDR1 and CDR2: KGHSH and LQKENI. With V trimmed by 4 bases and J by 7 bases, 8 bases remained unmatched. CDR3 nucleotide sequence: TGTGCCAGCTCACAAGCACAGGGGGCCCTGAATTCACCCCTCCACTTT. This sequence encodes CASSQAQGALNSPLHF. The full variable domain, rest sourced from reference TRBV18 and TRBJ1-6, is NAGVMQNPRHLVRRRGQEARLRCSPMKGHSHVYWYRQLPEEGLKFMVYLQKENIIDESGMPKERFSAEFPKEGPSILRIQQVVRGDSAAYFCASSQAQGALNSPLHFGNGTRLTVT.

V usage is TRBV5-1 and J usage is TRBJ2-5; 7 bases fit TRBD1. Germline CDR1 is SGHRS and CDR2 is YFSETQ. J lost 4 bases, V lost 0 bases, and 9 bases had no gene match. The CDR3 runs 16 residues. For the CDR3, the DNA is TGCGCCAGCAGCTTGGCCCCCCAGGGGGAAGGAGAGACCCAGTACTTC. As protein: CASSLAPQGEGETQYF.

V and J are TRBV6-6 and TRBJ1-6; no reliable D call. The CDR3 totals 16 residues. Looked up from germline, CDR1 is MNHNY and CDR2 is SVGAGI (reference sequence). Trimming left V 2 bases short and J 9 bases short, with 17 bases between. CDR3 in amino acids: CASSYISSPNPSPLHF. The CDR3 nucleotides are TGTGCCAGCAGTTACATTTCGTCACCAAACCCTTCACCCCTCCACTTT.

The chain combines TRBV10-3 with TRBJ2-7; 8 bases align to TRBD1. This CDR3 contains 15 residues. Germline V lookup: CDR1 ENHRY, CDR2 SYGVKD. J lost 7 bases, V lost 3 bases, and 11 bases had no gene match. In DNA, the CDR3 is TGTGCCATCAGTGATGGACAGGGTATGAGTCGTGAGCAGTACTTC. The encoded protein is CAISDGQGMSREQYF.

The chain is built from TRBV10-3 and TRBJ1-5, with D possibly TRBD1 on 6 matching bases. CDR1 and CDR2 (germline): ENHRY, SYGVKD. The length of the CDR3 is 15 residues. Trimming shortened V by 3 bases and J by 5 bases, and 14 bases separated the two germline ends. CDR3 loop: CAISDRQAPDQPQHF. CDR3 coding DNA: TGTGCCATCAGTGATAGACAGGCGCCCGATCAGCCCCAGCATTTT.

This clone was seen a handful of times. This chain links TRBV15 with TRBJ1-1; D possibly corresponds to TRBD1 (6 bases). Germline CDR1 and CDR2: LNHNV and YYDKDF (reference sequence). Trimming took off 9 bases at V and 0 bases at J, with 14 bases between the two ends. This CDR3 comprises 14 residues. CDR3 protein: CATHKDSVNTEAFF. The DNA of the CDR3 is TGTGCCACACACAAGGACAGTGTGAACACTGAAGCTTTCTTT.

The chain couples TRBV4-3 to TRBJ2-5, with 9 bases aligning to TRBD1. This CDR3 comprises 17 residues. V gave up 0 bases and J gave up 4 bases; unmatched junction bases: 9. Germline assignment: CDR1 LGHNA and CDR2 YSLEER. The CDR3 reads CASSQDSYRGRRETQYF. CDR3 bases: TGCGCCAGCAGCCAAGATTCATACAGGGGGCGCCGAGAGACCCAGTACTTC.

Notes on this clone: This CDR3 is also generated by other DNA sequences in the sample. The chain has TRBV9 and TRBJ2-1; D gene ambiguous. CDR1 SGDLS and CDR2 YYNGEE come from the germline V gene. V lost 4 bases and J 0 bases, leaving 11 bases between the germline ends. This CDR3 region has 15 residues. CDR3 sequence reads: CASSPHPSSYNEQFF. The CDR3 DNA is TGTGCCAGCAGCCCACACCCGAGCTCCTACAATGAGCAGTTCTTC.

The chain couples TRBV6-5 to TRBJ2-7, with D unresolved. The CDR3 has 13 residues. V lost 0 bases and J 6 bases, leaving 9 bases between the germline ends. CDR1 and CDR2 from the germline V gene are MNHEY and SVGAGI. The CDR3 loop is CASSYSAPPEQYF. The CDR3, as DNA: TGTGCCAGCAGTTACTCAGCCCCGCCCGAGCAGTACTTC.

The chain has TRBV11-2 and TRBJ2-7; 9 bases fit TRBD1. This CDR3 is built from 14 residues. Germline-derived CDR1 and CDR2 are SGHAT and FQNNGV. The V segment lost 5 bases and the J segment 4 bases; nucleotides outside the gene matches: 6. CDR3 in amino acids: CASSMMGQGYEQYF. The CDR3 region has the DNA TGTGCCAGCAGCATGATGGGACAGGGTTACGAGCAGTACTTC.

V is TRBV19 and J is TRBJ2-5; 14 bases match TRBD2. This CDR3 has 16 residues. Germline loops: CDR1 LNHDA, CDR2 SQIVND (reference sequence). V dropped 5 bases and J dropped 5; count of bases not matched to a gene: 7. In DNA, the CDR3 is TGTGCCAGTAGTGCGGGACTAGCGGGAGACCGGGAGACCCAGTACTTC. As protein: CASSAGLAGDRETQYF.